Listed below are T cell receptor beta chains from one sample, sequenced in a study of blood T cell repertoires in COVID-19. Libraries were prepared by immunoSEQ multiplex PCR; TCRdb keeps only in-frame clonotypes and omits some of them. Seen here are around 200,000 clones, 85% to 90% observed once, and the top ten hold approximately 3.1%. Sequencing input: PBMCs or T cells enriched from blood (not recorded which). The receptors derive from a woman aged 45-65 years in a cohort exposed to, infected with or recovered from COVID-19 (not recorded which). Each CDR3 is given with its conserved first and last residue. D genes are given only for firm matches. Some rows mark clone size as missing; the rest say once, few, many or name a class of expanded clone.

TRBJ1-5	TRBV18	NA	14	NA	CASSPRGGYQPQHF	TGTGCCAGCTCACCGCGGGGCGGGTATCAGCCCCAGCATTTT
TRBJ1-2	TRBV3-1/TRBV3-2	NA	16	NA	CASSQDIGGRVHGYTF	TGTGCCAGCAGCCAAGATATCGGGGGGCGCGTTCATGGCTACACCTTC
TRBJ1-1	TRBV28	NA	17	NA	CASSLFGGGPLNTEAFF	TGTGCCAGCAGTTTATTTGGGGGGGGGCCCTTGAACACTGAAGCTTTCTTT
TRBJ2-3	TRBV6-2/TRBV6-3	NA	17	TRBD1	CASSRPPGQGVTDTQYF	TGTGCCAGCAGTCGGCCACCGGGACAGGGGGTCACAGATACGCAGTATTTT
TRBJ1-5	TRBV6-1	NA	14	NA	CASSEGQGNQPQHF	TGTGCCAGCAGTGAAGGGCAGGGGAATCAGCCCCAGCATTTT
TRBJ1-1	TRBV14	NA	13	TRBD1	CASSQQDRGFAFF	TGTGCCAGCAGCCAACAAGACAGGGGGTTTGCTTTCTTT
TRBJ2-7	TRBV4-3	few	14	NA	CASSQVAAGNEQYF	TGCGCCAGCAGCCAGGTGGCAGCAGGGAACGAGCAGTACTTC
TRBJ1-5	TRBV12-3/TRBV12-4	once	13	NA	CASSQQGFEPQHF	TGTGCCAGCAGTCAACAGGGCTTCGAGCCCCAGCATTTT
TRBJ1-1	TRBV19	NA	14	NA	CASWTGRANTEAFF	TGTGCCAGTTGGACCGGCAGGGCGAACACTGAAGCTTTCTTT
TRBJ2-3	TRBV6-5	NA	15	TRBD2	CASSYSARGLDTQYF	TGTGCCAGCAGTTACTCCGCGCGGGGGTTAGATACGCAGTATTTT
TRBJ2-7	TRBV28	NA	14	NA	CASSLPSFLNEQYF	TGTGCCAGCAGTTTACCCTCGTTCTTAAACGAGCAGTACTTC
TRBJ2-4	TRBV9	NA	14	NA	CASSPEVSKNIQYF	TGTGCCAGCAGCCCGGAGGTTTCCAAAAACATTCAGTACTTC
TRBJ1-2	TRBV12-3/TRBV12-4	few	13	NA	CASSIDIRYGYTF	TGTGCCAGCAGTATCGACATTCGCTATGGCTACACCTTC
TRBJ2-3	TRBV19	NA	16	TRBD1	CASSVQGAVVPDTQYF	TGTGCCAGTAGTGTACAGGGGGCAGTGGTCCCAGATACGCAGTATTTT
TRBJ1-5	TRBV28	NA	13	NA	CASSVFGLGPQHF	TGTGCCAGCAGCGTCTTCGGTCTAGGGCCCCAGCATTTT
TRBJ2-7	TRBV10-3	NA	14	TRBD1	CAISDTGQGDEQYF	TGTGCCATCAGTGACACGGGACAGGGTGACGAGCAGTACTTC
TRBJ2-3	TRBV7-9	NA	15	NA	CASSTAAVRTDTQYF	TGTGCCAGCAGCACTGCGGCGGTCCGCACAGATACGCAGTATTTT
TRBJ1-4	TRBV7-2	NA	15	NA	CASSPPGFLDEKLFF	TGTGCCAGCAGCCCACCGGGTTTCTTAGATGAAAAACTGTTTTTT
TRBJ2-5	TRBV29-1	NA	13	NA	CSVMGARQETQYF	TGCAGCGTTATGGGGGCCCGGCAGGAGACCCAGTACTTC
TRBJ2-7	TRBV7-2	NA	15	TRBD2	CASSSTSGGPYEQYF	TGTGCCAGCAGCTCCACTAGCGGGGGGCCCTACGAGCAGTACTTC
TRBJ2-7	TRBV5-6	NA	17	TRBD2	CASSLFGPAGASYEQYF	TGTGCCAGCAGCTTGTTTGGGCCAGCGGGGGCGTCCTACGAGCAGTACTTC
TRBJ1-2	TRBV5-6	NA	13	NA	CASGQIRNYGYTF	TGTGCCAGTGGACAGATTCGGAACTATGGCTACACCTTC